This is a list of T cell receptor beta chains from one sample in a study of identical twins. TCRdb called the 5' RACE reads again in MiXCR, with one record for every CDR3 protein. The table shows approximately 230,000 distinct CDR3 sequences, with roughly 7.1% occurring only once. A further study also used this sample, focusing on T cells expressing NK-cell markers.

Sequencing input: CD8+ T cells sorted from blood. These receptors were taken from a woman younger than 35 in good health. Each CDR3 is given with its conserved first and last residue. The D gene is left open where the match is weak. Size values are once, few and many counts, or a class for expanded clones, and some rows have none.

d_gene: NA
v_gene: TRBV12-3/TRBV12-4
abundance: NA
j_gene: TRBJ2-3
CDR3aa: CASSFTPGETPTDTQYF
CDR3nt: TGTGCCAGCAGTTTCACCCCCGGCGAGACCCCCACAGATACGCAGTATTTT

d_gene: NA
v_gene: TRBV3-1
abundance: NA
j_gene: TRBJ2-1
CDR3aa: CATSQEVPGGPGSEQFF
CDR3nt: TGTGCCACCAGCCAAGAGGTACCTGGGGGGCCTGGTAGTGAGCAGTTCTTC

d_gene: NA
v_gene: TRBV20-1
abundance: few
j_gene: TRBJ1-2
CDR3aa: CSARSSYGYTF
CDR3nt: TGCAGTGCTAGAAGCAGCTATGGCTACACCTTC

d_gene: NA
v_gene: TRBV5-5
abundance: few
j_gene: TRBJ2-5
CDR3aa: CASSLGTPGTQYF
CDR3nt: TGTGCCAGCAGCTTGGGGACCCCCGGGACCCAGTACTTC

d_gene: NA
v_gene: TRBV30
abundance: NA
j_gene: TRBJ2-3
CDR3aa: CAWSLTLQDTQYF
CDR3nt: TGTGCCTGGAGTCTGACATTGCAAGATACGCAGTATTTT

d_gene: NA
v_gene: TRBV3-1
abundance: few
j_gene: TRBJ1-3
CDR3aa: CASSLVISGNTIYF
CDR3nt: TGTGCCAGCAGCCTGGTTATCTCTGGAAACACCATATATTTT

d_gene: NA
v_gene: TRBV3-1
abundance: few
j_gene: TRBJ1-6
CDR3aa: CASSQPSSPLHF
CDR3nt: TGTGCCAGCAGCCAGCCGTCTTCACCCCTCCACTTT

d_gene: NA
v_gene: TRBV5-1
abundance: NA
j_gene: TRBJ1-1
CDR3aa: CASSWGDVGDTEAFF
CDR3nt: TGCGCCAGCAGCTGGGGGGACGTCGGAGACACTGAAGCTTTCTTT

d_gene: TRBD2
v_gene: TRBV7-8
abundance: few
j_gene: TRBJ2-7
CDR3aa: CASSLARGGRVYEQYF
CDR3nt: TGTGCCAGCAGCTTAGCCCGCGGCGGGAGGGTTTACGAGCAGTACTTC

d_gene: NA
v_gene: TRBV7-9
abundance: many
j_gene: TRBJ1-1
CDR3aa: CASSFDTKAFF
CDR3nt: TGTGCCAGCAGCTTCGATACTAAAGCTTTCTTT

d_gene: NA
v_gene: TRBV7-9
abundance: NA
j_gene: TRBJ2-7
CDR3aa: CASSDRSRSPYEQYF
CDR3nt: TGTGCCAGCAGCGACCGCTCCAGGTCGCCCTACGAGCAGTACTTC

d_gene: TRBD1
v_gene: TRBV3-1
abundance: many
j_gene: TRBJ2-3
CDR3aa: CASSHDIIGTGLSDTQYF
CDR3nt: TGTGCCAGCAGCCATGACATAATAGGGACAGGGCTTTCAGATACGCAGTATTTT

d_gene: NA
v_gene: TRBV12-3/TRBV12-4
abundance: many
j_gene: TRBJ1-2
CDR3aa: CASSPGGDYGYTF
CDR3nt: TGTGCCAGCAGTCCGGGGGGGGACTATGGCTACACCTTC

d_gene: NA
v_gene: TRBV7-8
abundance: few
j_gene: TRBJ2-7
CDR3aa: CASSHGGKNEQYF
CDR3nt: TGTGCCAGCAGTCATGGGGGGAAAAACGAGCAGTACTTC

d_gene: NA
v_gene: TRBV25-1
abundance: few
j_gene: TRBJ2-1
CDR3aa: CASSEFSYSYNEQFF
CDR3nt: TGTGCCAGCAGTGAATTCTCCTACTCCTACAATGAGCAGTTCTTC

d_gene: NA
v_gene: TRBV7-9
abundance: many
j_gene: TRBJ1-2
CDR3aa: CASSLALPAYGYTF
CDR3nt: TGTGCCAGCAGCTTAGCCCTGCCGGCTTATGGCTACACCTTC

d_gene: NA
v_gene: TRBV25-1
abundance: once
j_gene: TRBJ2-2
CDR3aa: CASQPGRVNTGELVF
CDR3nt: TGTGCCAGCCAGCCCGGCAGGGTGAACACCGGGGAGCTGGTTTTT

d_gene: NA
v_gene: TRBV5-1
abundance: many
j_gene: TRBJ2-3
CDR3aa: CASSLTLGSGTQYF
CDR3nt: TGCGCCAGCAGTTTGACCCTTGGGTCGGGGACGCAGTATTTT

d_gene: TRBD2
v_gene: TRBV9
abundance: few
j_gene: TRBJ2-7
CDR3aa: CASSESGSSYEQYF
CDR3nt: TGTGCCAGCAGCGAGAGCGGGAGCTCCTACGAGCAGTACTTC

d_gene: NA
v_gene: TRBV27
abundance: few
j_gene: TRBJ2-3
CDR3aa: CASSFLVPTDTQYF
CDR3nt: TGTGCCAGCAGTTTCCTAGTCCCCACAGATACGCAGTATTTT

d_gene: NA
v_gene: TRBV20-1
abundance: NA
j_gene: TRBJ2-2
CDR3aa: CSARVAGSDTGELFF
CDR3nt: TGCAGTGCTAGAGTTGCAGGATCGGACACCGGGGAGCTGTTTTTT

d_gene: NA
v_gene: TRBV13
abundance: few
j_gene: TRBJ2-1
CDR3aa: CASSLGLPDEQFF
CDR3nt: TGTGCCAGCAGCTTAGGCCTCCCGGATGAGCAGTTCTTC

d_gene: NA
v_gene: TRBV6-1
abundance: few
j_gene: TRBJ2-1
CDR3aa: CASIQGGSRFNEQFF
CDR3nt: TGTGCCAGCATCCAGGGGGGGAGCCGCTTCAATGAGCAGTTCTTC

d_gene: NA
v_gene: TRBV6-1
abundance: NA
j_gene: TRBJ1-5
CDR3aa: CASVRENQPQHF
CDR3nt: TGTGCCAGTGTCAGGGAAAATCAGCCCCAGCATTTT

d_gene: TRBD1
v_gene: TRBV12-3/TRBV12-4
abundance: many
j_gene: TRBJ1-1
CDR3aa: CASNSFLTGGGTEAFF
CDR3nt: TGTGCCAGCAATTCCTTTCTGACAGGGGGGGGAACTGAAGCTTTCTTT

d_gene: NA
v_gene: TRBV9
abundance: few
j_gene: TRBJ2-1
CDR3aa: CASSGEGGRNNEQFF
CDR3nt: TGTGCCAGCAGCGGGGAGGGGGGCAGAAACAATGAGCAGTTCTTC

d_gene: NA
v_gene: TRBV9
abundance: NA
j_gene: TRBJ1-1
CDR3aa: CASSVGVGLDEAFF
CDR3nt: TGTGCCAGCAGCGTAGGGGTAGGGTTGGATGAAGCTTTCTTT